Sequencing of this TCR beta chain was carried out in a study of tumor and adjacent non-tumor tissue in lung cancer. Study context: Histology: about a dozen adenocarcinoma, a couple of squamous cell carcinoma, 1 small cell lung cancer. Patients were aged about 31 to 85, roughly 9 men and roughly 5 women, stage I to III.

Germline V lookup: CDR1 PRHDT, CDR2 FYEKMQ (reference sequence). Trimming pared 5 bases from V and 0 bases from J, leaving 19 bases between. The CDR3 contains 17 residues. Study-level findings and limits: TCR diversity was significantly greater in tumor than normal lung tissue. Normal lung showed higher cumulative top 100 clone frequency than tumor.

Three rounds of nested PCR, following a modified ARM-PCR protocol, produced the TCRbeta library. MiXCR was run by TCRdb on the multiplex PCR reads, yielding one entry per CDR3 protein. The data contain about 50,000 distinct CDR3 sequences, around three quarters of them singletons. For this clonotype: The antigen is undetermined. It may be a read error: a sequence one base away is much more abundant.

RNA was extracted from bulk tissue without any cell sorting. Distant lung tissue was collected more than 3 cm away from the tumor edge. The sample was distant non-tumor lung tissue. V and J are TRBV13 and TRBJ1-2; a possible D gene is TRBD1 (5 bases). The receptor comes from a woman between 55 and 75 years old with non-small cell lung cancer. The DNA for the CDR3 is TGTGCCAGCAGCCTCGGGAGGGGCCGGGCGACTAACTATGGCTACACCTTC. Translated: CASSLGRGRATNYGYTF.